Sequencing of this TCR beta chain was carried out in a study of resident and recirculating memory T cells in vitiligo. On the study more broadly: Whole samples, not sorted cells, were homogenized and used for genomic DNA extraction.

Produced via immunoSEQ multiplex PCR; TCRdb's table is partial and in-frame only. The sample lists roughly 76,000 clones; roughly nine tenths were seen once. Study conclusions and caveats: TCR sequences were not conserved across biopsy sites or patients. No unique dominant TCR clone was found in vitiligo lesions.

With respect to this clone: Its target is unknown.

The CDR3 spans 17 residues. Germline V gene data show CDR1 as SGHNT and CDR2 as YYREEE (reference sequence). V dropped 0 bases and J dropped 1; count of bases not matched to a gene: 3. This receptor was obtained from a male donor with vitiligo. The rearrangement links TRBV5-4 to TRBJ2-3; 12 nucleotides line up with TRBD2. Sequencing used blood. In DNA form, the CDR3 reads TGTGCCAGCAGCTTGGGTTCTAGCGGGGGGGGCACAGATACGCAGTATTTT. It codes for CASSLGSSGGGTDTQYF.